This T cell receptor beta chain was obtained from a study of T cells after yellow fever vaccination. Study-level information: Low-cell-number fractions were prepared with SMART-Seq v4 Ultra Low Input. Study outcomes and limitations: Reappearing after the booster were most of the clones from primary vaccination (roughly 96% CD4, 88% CD8).

The CDR3 runs 15 residues. Per the germline V gene, CDR1 is MNHEY and CDR2 is SMNVEV (reference sequence). Losses at the gene ends were 6 bases for V and 6 bases for J; bases not matched to a gene: 13. It was through 5'RACE template switching that TCR cDNA was made, with a universal primer site and UMIs added. TCRdb re-called the 5' RACE reads with MiXCR, one entry per CDR3 protein. The sample includes some 300,000 distinct CDR3 sequences, around 3.6% of them seen just once. A few counts support this clonotype. Its antigen remains unknown. This rearrangement joins TRBV27 to TRBJ2-7, with 8 bases that match TRBD1. The sequence was obtained from a man younger than 35 who received the YFV17D yellow fever vaccine. The source was PBMCs, collected on the day of the yellow fever booster vaccination. CDR3 coding DNA: TGTGCCAGCAGGACAGGGGTCTTCGTAGCTGGCGAGCAGTACTTC. This gives the protein CASRTGVFVAGEQYF.